This TCR beta chain was obtained from a study of cytomegalovirus exposure and HLA in healthy donors. This CDR3 contains 13 residues. The V end was cut by 3 bases, the J end by 1 base, with 6 bases between. Per germline, CDR1 SNHLY and CDR2 FYNNEI. Produced via immunoSEQ multiplex PCR; TCRdb's table is partial and in-frame only. The sample includes 65,000 or so clones, under 95% of them seen just once. This clone was seen a handful of times. The material sequenced was PBMCs. The receptor was derived from a woman younger than 35 in good health and CMV-seronegative. This chain connects TRBV2 to TRBJ1-2; perhaps TRBD1 as D (6 bases). In nucleotides, the CDR3 is TGTGCCAGCAGTGACAGGGGTAACTATGGCTACACCTTC. The encoded protein is CASSDRGNYGYTF.